These 3 T cell receptor beta chains originate from one sample sequenced in a study of T cell clones after liver transplantation. Measured with immunoSEQ multiplex PCR; TCRdb has only the in-frame clones, and not every one. The repertoire consists of 50,000 or so clones, with over 65% occurring once and the leading ten covering around 9.5%. The sequenced sample was CD4+ T cells from blood, obtained approximately 52 months after liver transplant. Every receptor here comes from a human patient who received a liver transplant. The graft donor may account for some of the T cells.

The V gene is TRBV7-2, the J gene TRBJ1-3; D is unclear. Trimming shortened V by 0 bases and J by 0 bases, and 6 bases separated the two germline ends. This CDR3 spans 15 amino acids. CDR1 and CDR2 (germline): SGHTA, FQGNSA. The CDR3 region is CASSLASLSGNTIYF. The CDR3 DNA sequence: TGTGCCAGCAGCTTAGCCAGTCTCTCTGGAAACACCATATATTTT.

In nucleotides, the CDR3 is TGTGCCAGCAGCTTGGCTCTATATCGGACGAACACTGAAGCTTTCTTT. This codes for CASSLALYRTNTEAFF. The chain is built from TRBV5-4 and TRBJ1-1; D not certain. V gave up 0 bases and J gave up 1 base, with 13 bases separating them. The CDR3 totals 16 residues. From germline, CDR1 is SGHNT and CDR2 YYREEE (reference sequence).

The V and J genes are TRBV2 and TRBJ1-5, with 10 positions matching TRBD1. Germline loops: CDR1 SNHLY, CDR2 FYNNEI. V dropped 7 bases and J dropped 0; count of bases not matched to a gene: 6. The length of the CDR3 is 16 residues. Written as DNA, the CDR3 is TGTGCCAGCACCGACAGGGGGCGCGGTAGCAATCAGCCCCAGCATTTT. Translated: CASTDRGRGSNQPQHF.